A selection of T cell receptor beta chains follows, all from one sample in a study of T cells in tuberculosis. Here immunoSEQ multiplex PCR was the method, and the copy in TCRdb shows in-frame clones only, minus some. The data contain tens of thousands of clones, approximately 95% of them seen just once; the ten biggest clones take up more than 6.5%. The sequenced sample consisted of PBMCs. The receptor source for this set is a donor between 10 and 35 years old with latent tuberculosis or without tuberculosis infection. The CDR3 runs from the conserved cysteine through the conserved F or W. The order of the fields is clone size, J gene, V gene, D gene, CDR3 protein, CDR3 DNA. The D gene is left open where the match is weak. Clone size is shown for a subset of rows, as once, few, many or a class of expanded clone.

. TRBJ2-7 TRBV11-2 TRBD2 CASSPRTRSSYEQYF TGTGCCAGCAGCCCTAGGACTAGGAGCTCCTACGAGCAGTACTTC
medium-sized TRBJ2-1 TRBV9 . CASSGRDRGLSSGSRNEQFF TGTGCCAGCAGCGGGCGGGACAGGGGTTTATCTAGCGGGAGTAGGAATGAGCAGTTCTTC
. TRBJ2-3 TRBV5-6 TRBD1 CASRGRDRGFTDTQYF TGTGCCAGCAGGGGGCGGGACAGGGGGTTTACAGATACGCAGTATTTT
. TRBJ2-7 TRBV18 TRBD1 CASSQGQGAYEQYF TGTGCCAGCTCACAGGGACAGGGGGCCTACGAGCAGTACTTC
. TRBJ2-3 TRBV5-4 TRBD2 CASSLGGGRVTDTQYF TGTGCCAGCAGCTTGGGTGGCGGGAGGGTAACAGATACGCAGTATTTT
. TRBJ1-1 TRBV2 TRBD1 CASTADRGYTEAFF TGTGCCAGCACCGCTGACAGGGGTTACACTGAAGCTTTCTTT
. TRBJ2-7 TRBV27 TRBD2 CASSPVRLAGISSYEQYF TGTGCCAGCAGTCCCGTAAGGCTAGCGGGTATAAGCTCCTACGAGCAGTACTTC
. TRBJ2-2 TRBV4-3 . CASSQDQYTGELFF TGCGCCAGCAGCCAAGACCAATACACCGGGGAGCTGTTTTTT
. TRBJ2-3 TRBV29-1 . CSVDYSTRTDTQYF TGCAGCGTTGATTATAGCACCCGTACAGATACGCAGTATTTT
. TRBJ2-2 TRBV18 . CASSPTPNTGELFF TGTGCCAGCTCACCAACTCCGAACACCGGGGAGCTGTTTTTT
. TRBJ2-2 TRBV5-1 . CASSPLGGGTGELFF TGCGCCAGCAGCCCCCTTGGAGGAGGCACCGGGGAGCTGTTTTTT
. TRBJ2-3 TRBV4-2 . CASSQEGTNTQYF TGTGCCAGCAGCCAAGAAGGGACAAATACGCAGTATTTT
. TRBJ1-5 TRBV18 . CASSLGKDANQPQHF TGTGCCAGCTCTCTCGGGAAAGACGCCAATCAGCCCCAGCATTTT
. TRBJ2-3 TRBV27 . CASSLQGGYTDTQYF TGTGCCAGCAGTTTACAGGGGGGCTACACAGATACGCAGTATTTT
. TRBJ2-3 TRBV27 TRBD2 CASSLRDYIGTDTQYF TGTGCCAGCAGTCTCCGGGACTACATAGGCACAGATACGCAGTATTTT
once TRBJ2-3 TRBV7-2 TRBD2 CASSFSGREDTQYF TGTGCCAGCAGCTTCAGCGGGAGGGAAGATACGCAGTATTTT
. TRBJ2-3 TRBV5-6 TRBD2 CASSSGLAGTDTQYF TGTGCCAGCAGCTCGGGACTAGCGGGCACAGATACGCAGTATTTT
. TRBJ1-1 TRBV28 TRBD1 CASSFLGASLRGPLEAFF TGTGCCAGCAGTTTTCTCGGTGCCTCGCTCAGGGGGCCACTTGAGGCTTTCTTT
. TRBJ2-1 TRBV27 TRBD2 CASTLRRESNEQFF TGTGCCAGCACCCTCAGGCGGGAGAGTAATGAGCAGTTCTTC
. TRBJ2-3 TRBV11-2 . CASSQQGADTQYF TGTGCCAGCAGCCAACAGGGTGCAGATACGCAGTATTTT
. TRBJ1-2 TRBV7-9 TRBD1 CASSLSGTDYGYTF TGTGCCAGCAGCTTATCCGGGACAGACTATGGCTACACCTTC
. TRBJ2-1 TRBV11-2 TRBD1 CASSSRDRGYNEQFF TGTGCCAGCAGCTCCCGGGACAGGGGCTACAATGAGCAGTTCTTC
. TRBJ2-5 TRBV27 TRBD2 CASSLGTRQETQYF TGTGCCAGCAGTCTAGGGACTAGACAAGAGACCCAGTACTTC
. TRBJ2-3 TRBV30 . CAWSVGRFTDTQYF TGTGCCTGGAGTGTTGGCCGTTTTACAGATACGCAGTATTTT
. TRBJ1-2 TRBV27 . CASRGRGGYGYTF TGTGCCAGCAGAGGAAGGGGGGGGTATGGCTACACCTTC
. TRBJ2-1 TRBV11-3 TRBD2 CASSLEREDEQFF TGTGCCAGCAGCTTGGAACGGGAGGATGAGCAGTTCTTC
. TRBJ2-5 TRBV5-4 TRBD1 CASSRWDSQETQYF TGTGCCAGCAGTCGGTGGGACAGCCAAGAGACCCAGTACTTC
. TRBJ2-2 TRBV10-3 TRBD2 CAISGLAGTGELFF TGTGCCATCAGTGGGCTAGCGGGCACCGGGGAGCTGTTTTTT
. TRBJ2-1 TRBV5-1 . CASSPEGSSYNEQFF TGCGCCAGCAGCCCCGAGGGTAGCTCATACAATGAGCAGTTCTTC
. TRBJ2-1 TRBV27 . CASSNRLGDEQFF TGTGCCAGCAGTAACAGGCTAGGCGACGAGCAGTTCTTC
. TRBJ2-3 TRBV5-1 . CASSQDTDTQYF TGCGCCAGCAGCCAGGACACAGATACGCAGTATTTT
. TRBJ1-1 TRBV6-6 TRBD1 CASSLGQGWTEAFF TGTGCCAGCAGTTTAGGACAGGGATGGACTGAAGCTTTCTTT
. TRBJ1-2 TRBV11-2 . CASSLGEQTTNYGYTF TGTGCCAGCAGTTTAGGAGAACAGACCACTAACTATGGCTACACCTTC
. TRBJ1-2 TRBV28 . CASSSPGGPYGYTF TGTGCCAGCAGTTCCCCGGGGGGCCCCTATGGCTACACCTTC
. TRBJ2-5 TRBV30 TRBD2 CAWTSGQETQYF TGTGCCTGGACTAGCGGCCAAGAGACCCAGTACTTC
. TRBJ1-1 TRBV28 . CASSFHEPITTRNTEAFF TGTGCCAGCAGTTTTCATGAACCGATAACGACACGGAACACTGAAGCTTTCTTT
. TRBJ2-5 TRBV5-5 . CASSLGVREETQYF TGTGCCAGCAGCTTGGGGGTCAGGGAAGAGACCCAGTACTTC
. TRBJ1-1 TRBV20-1 . CGGRSITEAFF TGTGGAGGGAGGTCGATAACTGAAGCTTTCTTT
. TRBJ2-3 TRBV16 TRBD2 CASSQFGAGVEVGRAHTQYF TGTGCCAGCAGCCAATTCGGCGCGGGAGTCGAGGTTGGGCGGGCCCATACGCAGTATTTT
few TRBJ2-2 TRBV18 TRBD1 CASSPRATGDLTGELFF TGTGCCAGCTCACCACGGGCCACAGGGGACCTCACCGGGGAGCTGTTTTTT
once TRBJ2-5 TRBV18 . CASSPGSQETQYF TGTGCCAGCTCACCAGGCAGTCAAGAGACCCAGTACTTC
. TRBJ2-7 TRBV12-5 . CASCEATLQQYF TGTGCTAGTTGCGAGGCAACTTTACAGCAGTACTTC
. TRBJ1-2 TRBV28 TRBD1 CASSSTGTYYGYTF TGTGCCAGCAGTTCGACAGGGACATACTATGGCTACACCTTC
. TRBJ1-2 TRBV6-1 . CASRDPQGFSWGYTF TGTGCCAGCAGGGACCCCCAGGGGTTTTCCTGGGGCTACACCTTC
. TRBJ1-2 TRBV5-1 TRBD1 CASSSRTGDNGYTF TGCGCCAGCAGCTCCCGGACAGGGGATAATGGCTACACCTTC
. TRBJ2-3 TRBV4-3 TRBD2 CASSLSSGEPDTQYF TGCGCCAGCAGCCTCAGTAGCGGGGAGCCAGATACGCAGTATTTT
. TRBJ2-3 TRBV9 TRBD2 CASSTRTSGSSDTQYF TGTGCCAGCAGCACCCGGACTAGCGGGAGTTCAGATACGCAGTATTTT
. TRBJ2-5 TRBV7-2 TRBD1 CASSSGQAQETQYF TGTGCCAGCAGCTCCGGACAGGCACAAGAGACCCAGTACTTC
once TRBJ2-1 TRBV19 TRBD2 CASSVVGTSGRDLNNEQFF TGTGCCAGTAGTGTCGTCGGGACTAGCGGGAGAGACCTCAACAATGAGCAGTTCTTC
. TRBJ2-7 TRBV6-1 . CASSYELF TGTGCCAGCAGTTACGAGCTGTTC
. TRBJ2-1 TRBV5-1 . CASSFDSYNEQFF TGCGCCAGCAGCTTCGACAGTTACAATGAGCAGTTCTTC